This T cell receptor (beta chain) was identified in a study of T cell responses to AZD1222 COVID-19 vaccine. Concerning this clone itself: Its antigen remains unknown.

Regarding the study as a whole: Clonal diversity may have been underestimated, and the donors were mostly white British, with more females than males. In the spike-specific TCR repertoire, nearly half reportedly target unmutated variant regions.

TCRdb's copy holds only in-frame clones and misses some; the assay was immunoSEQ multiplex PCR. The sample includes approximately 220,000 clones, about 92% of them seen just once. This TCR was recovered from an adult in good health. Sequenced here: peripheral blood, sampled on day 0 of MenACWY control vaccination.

In nucleotides, the CDR3 is TGTGCCAGCAGTTACTCGTGGAAAGGGACCTCCTACGAGCAGTACTTC. It encodes CASSYSWKGTSYEQYF. This sequence joins TRBV6-2 or TRBV6-3 and TRBJ2-7, with D perhaps matching TRBD1 or TRBD2 (5 bases each). The CDR3 has 16 amino acids. With 0 bases removed from V and 0 bases from J, the gap between germline ends came to 12 bases. Germline-derived CDR1 and CDR2 are MNHEY and SVGEGT.